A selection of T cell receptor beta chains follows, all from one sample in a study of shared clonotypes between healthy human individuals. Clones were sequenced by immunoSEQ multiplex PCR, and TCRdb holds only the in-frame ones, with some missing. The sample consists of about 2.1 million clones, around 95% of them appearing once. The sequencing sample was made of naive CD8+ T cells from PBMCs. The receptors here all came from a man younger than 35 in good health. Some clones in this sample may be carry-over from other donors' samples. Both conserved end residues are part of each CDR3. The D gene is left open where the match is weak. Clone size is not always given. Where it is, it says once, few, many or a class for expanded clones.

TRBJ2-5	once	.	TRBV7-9	TGTGCCAGCAGCCCCTTATCGGTCGTCGACAGGCTGTCGTCCCAGTACTTC	CASSPLSVVDRLSSQYF
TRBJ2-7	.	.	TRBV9	TGTGCCAGCAGCGTAGATGGGACTCCAATCGACGAGCAGTACTTC	CASSVDGTPIDEQYF
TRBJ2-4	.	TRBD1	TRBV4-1	TGCGCCAGCAGCCTTGGACAGGGATATACCAAAAACATTCAGTACTTC	CASSLGQGYTKNIQYF
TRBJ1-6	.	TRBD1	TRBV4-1	TGCGCCAGCAGCCAAAAGACAGGGTATAATTCACCCCTCCACTTT	CASSQKTGYNSPLHF
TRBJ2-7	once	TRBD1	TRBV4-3	TGCGCCAGCAGCCAAAGACGGGACAGGGGAGCCGAGCAGTACTTC	CASSQRRDRGAEQYF
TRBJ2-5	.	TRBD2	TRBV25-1	TGTGCCAGCAGTGCTGCGGGAGGGGGCCAAGAGACCCAGTACTTC	CASSAAGGGQETQYF
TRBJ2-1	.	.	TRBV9	TGTGCCAGCAGCGGATCCCGGGACTCTCCTCCTGAGCAGTTCTTC	CASSGSRDSPPEQFF
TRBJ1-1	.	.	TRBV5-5	TGTGCCAGCAGCTTGTATACGGGGAACACTGAAGCTTTCTTT	CASSLYTGNTEAFF
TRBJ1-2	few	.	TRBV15	TGTGCCACCAGCACTGGACTCCTCTATGGCTACACCTTC	CATSTGLLYGYTF
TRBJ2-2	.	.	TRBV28	TGTGCCAGCAGTTCTCGGACCCCCGTCAACACCGGGGAGCTGTTTTTT	CASSSRTPVNTGELFF
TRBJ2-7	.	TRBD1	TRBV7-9	TGTGCCAGCAGCCCTGGGTCGGGACAGGGGGCTTACGAGCAGTACTTC	CASSPGSGQGAYEQYF
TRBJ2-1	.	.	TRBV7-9	TGTGCCAGCAGCTTGGGACAATACAATGAGCAGTTCTTC	CASSLGQYNEQFF
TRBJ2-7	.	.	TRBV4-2	TGTGCCAGCAGCCCACGCGACAGCTACTACGAGCAGTACTTC	CASSPRDSYYEQYF
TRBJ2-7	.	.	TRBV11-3	TGTGCCAGCAGCCCCGGAGGAGGGAGCGAGCAGTACTTC	CASSPGGGSEQYF
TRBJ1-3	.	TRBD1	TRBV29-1	TGCAGCGCCGAGTTAAGGGGACAGGGTACAGGGGCATCTGGAAACACCATATATTTT	CSAELRGQGTGASGNTIYF
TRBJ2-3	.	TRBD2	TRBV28	TGTGCCAGCAGCTGGGGGGGGACCACAGATACGCAGTATTTT	CASSWGGTTDTQYF
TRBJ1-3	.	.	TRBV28	TGTGCCAGCAGTTCCGGGAGCCCAAAGAGCTCTGGAAACACCATATATTTT	CASSSGSPKSSGNTIYF
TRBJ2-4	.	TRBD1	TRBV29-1	TGCAGCGTTGACGGGGACAGGGGGCCAAACATTCAGTACTTC	CSVDGDRGPNIQYF
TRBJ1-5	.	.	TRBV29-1	TGCAGCTATGACCACGGGGATAGCAATCAGCCCCAGCATTTT	CSYDHGDSNQPQHF
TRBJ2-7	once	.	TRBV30	TGTGCCTGGAGTGTACACAGCCGGAACTACGAGCAGTACTTC	CAWSVHSRNYEQYF
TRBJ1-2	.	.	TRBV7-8	TGTGCCAGCAGCTTACACGGAATCGCAAAAATACAGGGATTCGACTCCTATGGCTACACCTTC	CASSLHGIAKIQGFDSYGYTF
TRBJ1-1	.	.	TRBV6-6	TGTGCCAGCAGTTACTCACGGGGATTGAACACTGAAGCTTTCTTT	CASSYSRGLNTEAFF
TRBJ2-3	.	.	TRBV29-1	TGCAGCGTTCCCTACACAGGGAAAGATACGCAGTATTTT	CSVPYTGKDTQYF
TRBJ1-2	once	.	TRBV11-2	TGTGCCAGCAGCGGTACTAGCGAGACTGGCAAGGGCTACACCTTC	CASSGTSETGKGYTF
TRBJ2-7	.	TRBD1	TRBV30	TGTGCCTCTCACGACAGGGGTCCCCCCTACGAGCAGTACTTC	CASHDRGPPYEQYF
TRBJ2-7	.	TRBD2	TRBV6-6	TGTGCCAGCAGCCATCCTCTCCGGGAGGACCCCTACGAGCAGTACTTC	CASSHPLREDPYEQYF
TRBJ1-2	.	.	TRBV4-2	TGTGCCAGCAGCCAGCCATGGACAGAAGCTAACTATGGCTACACCTTC	CASSQPWTEANYGYTF
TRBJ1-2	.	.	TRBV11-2	TGTGCCAGCAGCTTAGGTTCAGCTAACTATGGCTACACCTTC	CASSLGSANYGYTF
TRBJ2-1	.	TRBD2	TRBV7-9	TGTGCCAGCAGCCCAGGACTAGCGGGGCCCTCCTACAATGAGCAGTTCTTC	CASSPGLAGPSYNEQFF
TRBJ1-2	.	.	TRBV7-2	TGTGCCAGCAGCCCTACCGGGGTGGGAGTGAATGGCTACACCTTC	CASSPTGVGVNGYTF
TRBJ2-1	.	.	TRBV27	TGTGCCAGCAGTTTATCAGAAGTCAATGAGCAGTTCTTC	CASSLSEVNEQFF
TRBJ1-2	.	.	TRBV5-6	TGTGCCAGCAGCTCGGGGGCTGCCCTCCAACAGGGCTACACCTTC	CASSSGAALQQGYTF
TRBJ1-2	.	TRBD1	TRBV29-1	TGCAGCGTTTATACAGGGGCTGGCTACACCTTC	CSVYTGAGYTF
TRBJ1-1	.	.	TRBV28	TGTGCCAGCAGTTACTACAGCTTTCCGAACACTGAAGCTTTCTTT	CASSYYSFPNTEAFF
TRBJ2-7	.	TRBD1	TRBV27	TGTGCCAGCAGCTTGTCCCCCGGGACAGGGCTAAACGAGCAGTACTTC	CASSLSPGTGLNEQYF